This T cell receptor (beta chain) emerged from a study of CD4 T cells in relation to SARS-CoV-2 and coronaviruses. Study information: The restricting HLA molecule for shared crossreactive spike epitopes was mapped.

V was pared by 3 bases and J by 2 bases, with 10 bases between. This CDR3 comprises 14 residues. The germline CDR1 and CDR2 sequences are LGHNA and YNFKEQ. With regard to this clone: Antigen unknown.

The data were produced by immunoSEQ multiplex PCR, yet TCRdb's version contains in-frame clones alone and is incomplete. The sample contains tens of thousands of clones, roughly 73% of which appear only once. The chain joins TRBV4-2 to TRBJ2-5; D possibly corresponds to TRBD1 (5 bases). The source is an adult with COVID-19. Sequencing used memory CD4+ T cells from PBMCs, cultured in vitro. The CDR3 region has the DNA TGTGCCAGCAGCCAGGGCGACAGTCAAGAGACCCAGTACTTC. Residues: CASSQGDSQETQYF.